Following are 27 T cell receptor beta chains from one sample sequenced in a study of blood T cell repertoires in COVID-19 (TCRdb year 2020). Library construction relied on the immunoSEQ multiplex PCR assay. Entries here come from immuneACCESS through TCRdb and include only in-frame sequences with V and J called. Some clones fail to appear in such tables; in the studies checked, an unresolved V gene covers under half of the shortfall, and the cause of the remainder is unknown. This sample lists about 170,000 clones; 87% were detected once. The ten largest account for 3.7% of the sample. The sequenced sample was peripheral blood. Source of these receptors: a man between 18 and 35 years old with active or convalescent COVID-19.

V gene TRBV5-1 combines with J gene TRBJ1-1; 10 positions match TRBD1. In germline, CDR1 is SGHRS, CDR2 YFSETQ. With 0 bases clipped from V and 5 bases from J, the junction kept 4 bases outside the gene matches. This CDR3 spans 15 amino acids. CDR3 loop: CASSLDGTGATEAFF. CDR3 DNA sequence: TGCGCCAGCAGCTTGGACGGGACAGGGGCTACTGAAGCTTTCTTT. The full variable domain, completed using reference TRBV5-1 and TRBJ1-1, is KAGVTQTPRYLIKTRGQQVTLSCSPISGHRSVSWYQQTPGQGLQFLFEYFSETQRNKGNFPGRFSGRQFSNSRSEMNVSTLELGDSALYLCASSLDGTGATEAFFGQGTRLTVV.

The V and J genes are TRBV3-1 (or the pseudogene TRBV3-2) and TRBJ2-1; possibly TRBD2 for D (5 bases). Germline-derived CDR1 and CDR2 are LGHDT and YNNKEL (reference sequence). V lost 1 base to trimming and J lost 10 bases, with 11 bases between them. The CDR3 runs to 13 residues. The CDR3 DNA is TGTGCCAGCAGCCAAGGCGAGGGTAGGGAGCAGTTCTTC. Encoded protein: CASSQGEGREQFF.

This chain joins TRBV2 and TRBJ2-2; the match to TRBD1 covers 7 bases. CDR1 and CDR2 from the germline V gene are SNHLY and FYNNEI. The CDR3 covers 16 residues. The trim removed 5 bases at V and 4 bases at J, leaving 10 bases unmatched. CDR3 residues: CASSPTGVRSTGELFF. Written as DNA, the CDR3 is TGTGCCAGCAGTCCTACAGGGGTGCGAAGCACCGGGGAGCTGTTTTTT.

This clone was seen more than once but under ten times. The same CDR3 can be traced to other DNA sequences in this sample. This chain links TRBV24-1 with TRBJ1-2, with D perhaps TRBD1 (6 bases). Looked up from germline, CDR1 is KGHDR and CDR2 is SFDVKD. CDR3 size: 11 residues. V was pared by 4 bases and J by 7 bases, with 6 bases between. The CDR3 here is CATSDRGGYTF. CDR3 bases: TGTGCCACCAGTGACAGGGGTGGCTACACCTTC.

The chain is built from TRBV7-9 and TRBJ1-2; a weak D match, TRBD1 (6 bases). The CDR3 is made up of 15 amino acids. Germline V CDR1 and CDR2: SEHNR, FQNEAQ (reference sequence). Trimming cost V 2 bases and J 4 bases, with 14 bases left between them. CDR3 bases: TGTGCCAGCAGCTTAAGGGGGGGCCCATTCTATGGCTACACCTTC. Its translation: CASSLRGGPFYGYTF.

The chain couples TRBV12-3 or TRBV12-4 to TRBJ1-4, with TRBD1 as a possible D gene (6 bases). Trimming stripped 5 bases from V and 7 bases from J, with 8 bases between. The CDR3 sequence is 12 residues long. The CDR3 nucleotides are TGTGCCAGCAGTGACAGGACTGAAAAACTGTTTTTT. Its translation: CASSDRTEKLFF.

There are a few counts of this clone. The rearrangement links TRBV5-1 to TRBJ1-1; no clear D. CDR3 length: 13 amino acids. CDR1 and CDR2 (germline): SGHRS, YFSETQ. V lost 3 bases and J lost 7, with 13 bases in between. The CDR3 bases are TGCGCCAGCAGCTGGGAAGCGGGGAGTGAAGCTTTCTTT. It translates to CASSWEAGSEAFF.

This chain uses TRBV2 with TRBJ2-6; 8 bases align to TRBD1. Per germline, CDR1 SNHLY and CDR2 FYNNEI. V lost 6 bases and J lost 2; bases outside the gene matches: 3. CDR3 size: 15 residues. CDR3 in DNA: TGTGCCAGCAGCGAGACAGGGGCTGGGGCCAACGTCCTGACTTTC. It translates to CASSETGAGANVLTF.

This clone was recorded once. The V gene is TRBV5-4, the J gene TRBJ1-2; 10 bases fit TRBD1. V lost 0 bases and J lost 2; bases outside the gene matches: 1. This CDR3 comprises 15 residues. Germline CDR1 is SGHNT and CDR2 is YYREEE (reference sequence). CDR3 nucleotide sequence: TGTGCCAGCAGCTTGGAGACAGGGGGCAACTATGGCTACACCTTC. This translates into CASSLETGGNYGYTF. The full variable domain, with the rest looked up from reference TRBV5-4 and TRBJ1-2, is ETGVTQSPTHLIKTRGQQVTLRCSSQSGHNTVSWYQQALGQGPQFIFQYYREEENGRGNFPPRFSGLQFPNYSSELNVNALELDDSALYLCASSLETGGNYGYTFGSGTRLTVV.

This clone has a single count. The chain is built from TRBV6-6 and TRBJ2-2, with 13 bases matching TRBD2. This CDR3 region has 15 residues. From germline, CDR1 is MNHNY and CDR2 SVGAGI (reference sequence). Trimming cost V 6 bases and J 5 bases; bases outside gene matches: 3. The CDR3 coding sequence is TGTGCCAGCAGATGGACTAGCGGGAGTACCGGGGAGCTGTTTTTT. This codes for CASRWTSGSTGELFF.

The chain is built from TRBV19 and TRBJ2-1, with 10 bases lining up with TRBD2. This CDR3 spans 16 amino acids. CDR1 LNHDA and CDR2 SQIVND come from the germline V gene (reference sequence). V gave up 3 bases and J gave up 7 bases; unmatched junction bases: 9. The CDR3 loop is CASSMDLAGVKNEQFF. CDR3 nucleotide sequence: TGTGCCAGTAGTATGGACCTAGCGGGAGTAAAGAATGAGCAGTTCTTC.

The rearrangement links TRBV2 to TRBJ2-5; 8 positions match TRBD2. In germline, CDR1 is SNHLY, CDR2 FYNNEI. The length of the CDR3 is 13 residues. Trimming at V came to 6 bases and at J to 5 bases, leaving 5 bases not matched to a gene. CDR3 bases: TGTGCCAGCAGGGTGACTAGCGAGGAGACCCAGTACTTC. Amino acid sequence: CASRVTSEETQYF. Based on the CDR3 plus reference TRBV2 and TRBJ2-5, the full variable domain is EPEVTQTPSHQVTQMGQEVILRCVPISNHLYFYWYRQILGQKVEFLVSFYNNEISEKSEIFDDQFSVERPDGSNFTLKIRSTKLEDSAMYFCASRVTSEETQYFGPGTRLLVL.

The chain employs TRBV15 and TRBJ1-1, with no clear D. The V end was cut by 0 bases, the J end by 5 bases, with 13 bases between. The CDR3 runs to 15 residues. The V gene's germline CDR1 is LNHNV and CDR2 YYDKDF (reference sequence). CDR3 in amino acids: CATSRDHAGKTEAFF. The CDR3 coding sequence is TGTGCCACCAGCAGAGATCATGCGGGGAAGACTGAAGCTTTCTTT.

The chain joins TRBV5-4 to TRBJ2-2; maybe TRBD1 (5 bases). Germline V gene lookup returns CDR1 SGHNT and CDR2 YYREEE (reference sequence). The CDR3 sequence is 15 residues long. The ends were cut back, 0 bases at V and 6 bases at J, with 12 bases in the middle. CDR3 in amino acids: CASSLVAGLAGELFF. CDR3 DNA: TGTGCCAGCAGCTTGGTGGCAGGGCTAGCCGGGGAGCTGTTTTTT.

The V call is TRBV15, the J call TRBJ1-1; TRBD1 might be the D (6 bases). Trimming left V 4 bases short and J 7 bases short, with 13 bases between. CDR1 LNHNV and CDR2 YYDKDF come from the germline V gene (reference sequence). The CDR3 is 13 amino acids. The CDR3 bases are TGTGCCACCAGCACGAGGACAGCCTATGAAGCTTTCTTT. Protein: CATSTRTAYEAFF.

The V gene is TRBV5-1, the J gene TRBJ1-5; no clear D gene. Germline assignment: CDR1 SGHRS and CDR2 YFSETQ. The CDR3 is made up of 13 amino acids. The V gene lost 5 bases and the J gene lost 7 bases, with 13 bases spanning the gap. The CDR3 here is CASSHNGEQPQHF. CDR3 sequence (DNA): TGCGCCAGCAGTCACAACGGAGAACAGCCCCAGCATTTT.

The V and J genes are TRBV3-1 (or the pseudogene TRBV3-2) and TRBJ2-7, with 9 bases matching TRBD1. Germline CDR1 reads LGHDT; CDR2 reads YNNKEL (reference sequence). CDR3 length: 13 amino acids. V shed 4 bases and J 3 bases; nucleotides not matched to a gene: 1. CDR3 coding DNA: TGTGCCAGCAGCCCGGGACAGGGCTACGAGCAGTACGTC. It codes for CASSPGQGYEQYV.

The V gene is TRBV6-2 or TRBV6-3, the J gene TRBJ2-2; 7 positions agree with TRBD2. The V gene's germline CDR1 is MNHEY and CDR2 SVGEGT. CDR3 length: 16 residues. V lost 1 base, J lost 0 bases, and 2 bases stayed unmatched. The CDR3 nucleotides read TGTGCCAGCAGTTACTGGGCGGGAGCGAACACCGGGGAGCTGTTTTTT. It is translated as CASSYWAGANTGELFF.

The chain joins TRBV2 to TRBJ2-7; TRBD1 agrees at 8 bases. The germline V gene encodes CDR1 SNHLY and CDR2 FYNNEI. After removal of 8 bases from V and 0 bases from J, the junction contained 15 bases not matched to a gene. The CDR3 is 17 amino acids. Here the CDR3 reads CASEEGVYRGNSYEQYV. CDR3 nucleotides: TGTGCCAGCGAGGAAGGGGTTTACAGGGGGAACTCCTACGAGCAGTACGTC.

This sequence joins TRBV7-8 and TRBJ1-2; 11 nucleotides line up with TRBD1. The CDR3 runs to 15 residues. In germline, CDR1 is SGHVS, CDR2 FQNEAQ. The J segment lost 4 bases and the V segment lost 6 bases, leaving 7 bases of the junction unmatched. The CDR3 is CASRPGTGGFYGYTF. CDR3 nucleotides: TGTGCCAGCAGGCCCGGGACAGGGGGTTTCTATGGCTACACCTTC.

The gene calls are TRBV13 and TRBJ1-1, with TRBD1 as a possible D gene (6 bases). CDR3 length equals 14 residues. The V gene's germline CDR1 is PRHDT and CDR2 FYEKMQ (reference sequence). Between the trimmed V and J ends, which lost 2 bases and 1 base, there was a span of 8 bases. This chain's CDR3 is CASSLWTANTEAFF. CDR3 nucleotides: TGTGCCAGCAGCTTATGGACAGCGAACACTGAAGCTTTCTTT.

The V gene is TRBV7-9, the J gene TRBJ1-1, with a weak D call TRBD1 (6 bases). In germline, CDR1 is SEHNR, CDR2 FQNEAQ (reference sequence). The V end lost 1 base, the J end lost 4 bases, and 13 bases lay between the germline ends. The CDR3 contains 15 residues. This CDR3 is CASSLDAGAGTEAFF. The CDR3 DNA is TGTGCCAGCAGCTTAGATGCGGGGGCTGGCACTGAAGCTTTCTTT.

This chain links TRBV30 with TRBJ2-1; a possible D gene is TRBD2 (6 bases). The CDR3 is made up of 14 amino acids. Trimming cost V 4 bases and J 0 bases, with 10 bases left between them. Germline V gene sequence: CDR1 GTSNPN, CDR2 SVGIG (reference sequence). CDR3 in amino acids: CAWTAGISYNEQFF. In DNA, the CDR3 is TGTGCCTGGACCGCGGGGATCTCCTACAATGAGCAGTTCTTC.

This clone has just one count. This sequence joins TRBV18 and TRBJ1-1, with TRBD1 matching 7 bases. Trimming at V came to 2 bases and at J to 6 bases, leaving 6 bases not matched to a gene. Germline V gene sequence: CDR1 KGHSH, CDR2 LQKENI. The CDR3 runs 14 residues. The CDR3 coding sequence is TGTGCCAGCTCACCAGTTTTCACAGGGGCTGAAGCTTTCTTT. Its protein product is CASSPVFTGAEAFF. Looking up the rest from reference TRBV18 and TRBJ1-1 gives the full variable domain: NAGVMQNPRHLVRRRGQEARLRCSPMKGHSHVYWYRQLPEEGLKFMVYLQKENIIDESGMPKERFSAEFPKEGPSILRIQQVVRGDSAAYFCASSPVFTGAEAFFGQGTRLTVV.

A few counts support this clone. V usage is TRBV13 and J usage is TRBJ2-5; tentative D call: TRBD2 (6 bases). Deletions cut 5 bases from V and 5 bases from J, with 18 bases between. Germline-derived CDR1 and CDR2 are PRHDT and FYEKMQ (reference sequence). The CDR3 has 15 amino acids. The CDR3 DNA reads TGTGCCAGCAGCCCTACTCCGGGAGAATGGGAGACCCAGTACTTC. It yields the protein CASSPTPGEWETQYF. The complete variable domain, with remaining parts taken from reference TRBV13 and TRBJ2-5, reads AAGVIQSPRHLIKEKRETATLKCYPIPRHDTVYWYQQGPGQDPQFLISFYEKMQSDKGSIPDRFSAQQFSDYHSELNMSSLELGDSALYFCASSPTPGEWETQYFGPGTRLLVL.

This clone was counted a single time. V is TRBV5-4 and J is TRBJ2-7, with 7 bases identical to TRBD2. V lost 0 bases, J lost 0 bases, and 6 bases stayed unmatched. Germline CDR1 is SGHNT and CDR2 is YYREEE (reference sequence). The CDR3 extends over 16 amino acids. The CDR3, as DNA: TGTGCCAGCAGCTTGGGGGGAGGGGCGGCCTCCTACGAGCAGTACGTC. It yields the protein CASSLGGGAASYEQYV.

V is TRBV3-1 (or the pseudogene TRBV3-2) and J is TRBJ2-1, with TRBD2 matching 9 bases. The CDR3 runs 16 residues. V lost 5 bases, J lost 7 bases, and 12 bases stayed unmatched. Per the germline V gene, CDR1 is LGHDT and CDR2 is YNNKEL (reference sequence). CDR3 protein: CASSEYSGGPWNEQFF. In DNA form, the CDR3 reads TGTGCCAGCAGCGAATATAGCGGGGGCCCCTGGAATGAGCAGTTCTTC.